These 19 T cell receptor beta chains came from one sample sequenced in a study of vaccination effects on CD4 cells after COVID-19. The table came from immunoSEQ multiplex PCR; TCRdb's copy has only in-frame clones and leaves some out. This sample yields tens of thousands of clones, of which 74% are seen a single time; under 2% belongs to the top ten. ViraFEST assay sequencing came after antigen-specific CD4+ T cells were expanded with viral peptide pools. Between days 9 and 11 of culture, CD4+ T cells were separated out. These receptors' targets are unknown. The material sequenced was CD4+ T cells from PBMCs cultured with HCoV-229E spike peptides, taken before COVID-19 vaccination. Receptors were obtained from a human donor who received a COVID-19 vaccine.

J is TRBJ2-4 and V is TRBV18, with D perhaps being TRBD1 or TRBD2 (5 bases each). Trimming left V 4 bases short and J 7 bases short, with 17 bases between. This CDR3 spans 15 amino acids. Germline lookup yields CDR1 KGHSH and CDR2 LQKENI. In nucleotides, the CDR3 is TGTGCCAGCTCACTCGGGATTGTAGGGGACAACATTCAGTACTTC. Amino acids: CASSLGIVGDNIQYF.

V gene TRBV25-1 combines with J gene TRBJ2-2, with a possible D match to TRBD1 (5 bases). V was pared by 2 bases and J by 4 bases, with 8 bases between. Germline CDR1 is MGHDK and CDR2 is SYGVNS. The CDR3 has 14 residues. The CDR3 nucleotides are TGTGCCAGCAGTGAACAGGGTAGCACCGGGGAGCTGTTTTTT. Translating gives CASSEQGSTGELFF.

The chain couples TRBV5-1 to TRBJ2-5, with D uncertain. V lost 2 bases and J 2 bases, leaving 13 bases between the germline ends. This CDR3 region has 15 residues. CDR1 and CDR2 from the germline V gene are SGHRS and YFSETQ. The CDR3 is CASSLESLGQETQYF. DNA for the CDR3: TGCGCCAGCAGCTTAGAATCTCTGGGTCAAGAGACCCAGTACTTC.

The chain is built from TRBV27 and TRBJ2-6; the D is unclear. The CDR3 is made up of 15 amino acids. In germline, CDR1 is MNHEY, CDR2 SMNVEV (reference sequence). V was trimmed by 6 bases and J by 0 bases, leaving 9 bases between them. The CDR3 sequence is CASRVLSSGANVLTF. Here the CDR3 DNA reads TGTGCCAGCAGAGTCCTTAGCTCTGGGGCCAACGTCCTGACTTTC. Based on the CDR3 plus reference TRBV27 and TRBJ2-6, the full variable domain is EAQVTQNPRYLITVTGKKLTVTCSQNMNHEYMSWYRQDPGLGLRQIYYSMNVEVTDKGDVPEGYKVSRKEKRNFPLILESPSPNQTSLYFCASRVLSSGANVLTFGAGSRLTVL.

This clone turned up a few times. This sequence joins TRBV7-2 and TRBJ2-5; D gene ambiguous. Trimming shortened V by 5 bases and J by 2 bases, and 9 bases separated the two germline ends. CDR3 length: 13 residues. Germline values: CDR1 SGHTA, CDR2 FQGNSA. DNA of the CDR3: TGTGCCAGCAGCCCCGCGGAACAAGAGACCCAGTACTTC. Translated, it gives CASSPAEQETQYF.

This chain joins TRBV19 and TRBJ1-2; D is possibly TRBD1 (5 bases). V was pared by 7 bases and J by 3 bases, with 18 bases between. The CDR3 spans 15 residues. Germline V gene data show CDR1 as LNHDA and CDR2 as SQIVND (reference sequence). CDR3 in amino acids: CASIMARDSYYGYTF. The CDR3 nucleotides are TGTGCCAGTATCATGGCCAGGGATAGTTACTATGGCTACACCTTC.

This clone has only a few counts. The V gene is TRBV28, the J gene TRBJ2-2; weak D call: TRBD1 (6 bases). The V gene's germline CDR1 is MDHEN and CDR2 SYDVKM. The V and J ends lost 5 bases and 4 bases respectively, with 11 bases between them. CDR3 length: 14 amino acids. The CDR3 DNA sequence: TGTGCCAGCAGTCCCCGCAGGGGCACCGGGGAGCTGTTTTTT. Translating it yields CASSPRRGTGELFF.

This clone was counted only a few times. The chain combines TRBV24-1 with TRBJ2-5; the D gene could be TRBD1 or TRBD2 (7 bases each). There are 13 residues in the CDR3. Trimming took off 10 bases at V and 2 bases at J, with 13 bases between the two ends. Germline V gene sequence: CDR1 KGHDR, CDR2 SFDVKD. DNA of the CDR3: TGTGCCACACAGGGGAGGGGGCAAGAGACCCAGTACTTC. It is translated as CATQGRGQETQYF.

V gene TRBV7-2 combines with J gene TRBJ1-5; D is unresolved. This CDR3 comprises 14 residues. Germline CDR1 SGHTA, CDR2 FQGNSA. V was clipped by 3 bases and J by 4 bases, with 10 bases between them. The CDR3 coding sequence is TGTGCCAGCAGCTTTCAGGAAGGAAATCAGCCCCAGCATTTT. Protein: CASSFQEGNQPQHF.

The rearrangement joins TRBV30 to TRBJ1-5, with 7 nucleotides matching TRBD1. Looked up from germline, CDR1 is GTSNPN and CDR2 is SVGIG (reference sequence). The V and J ends lost 0 bases and 7 bases, in that order; junction bases with no gene match: 3. CDR3 length: 13 amino acids. Here the CDR3 reads CAWSVAGGQPQHF. DNA for the CDR3: TGTGCCTGGAGTGTCGCAGGGGGGCAGCCCCAGCATTTT.

The chain joins TRBV5-5 to TRBJ2-7, with D perhaps matching TRBD1 or TRBD2 (5 bases each). The CDR3 is 14 residues long. Germline CDR1 is SGHKS and CDR2 is YYEKEE (reference sequence). V shed 5 bases and J shed 1 base, with 13 bases lying between them. The CDR3 DNA reads as TGTGCCAGCAGTTTACGGGACGGGTCCTACGAGCAGTACGTC. It encodes CASSLRDGSYEQYV.

The count of this clone is one. The rearrangement uses TRBV19 and TRBJ2-3, with TRBD2 matching 12 bases. The CDR3 totals 17 residues. Germline-derived CDR1 and CDR2 are LNHDA and SQIVND (reference sequence). Trimming removed 3 bases from V and 2 bases from J; junction bases left unmatched: 6. The CDR3 region is CASSISSGGALTDTQYF. The CDR3 DNA follows: TGTGCCAGTAGTATCTCTAGCGGGGGGGCCCTCACAGATACGCAGTATTTT.

The chain recombines TRBV5-1 with TRBJ1-6, with D maybe TRBD1 (6 bases). Germline V gene sequence: CDR1 SGHRS, CDR2 YFSETQ. The CDR3 extends over 14 amino acids. Trimming pared 5 bases from V and 11 bases from J, leaving 17 bases between. The CDR3 protein is CASSSQGNGAPLHF. The DNA for the CDR3 is TGCGCCAGCAGTTCTCAGGGGAACGGCGCACCCCTCCACTTT.

The rearrangement uses TRBV11-2 and TRBJ2-6; D may be TRBD2 (6 bases). CDR1 and CDR2 (germline): SGHAT, FQNNGV. The length of the CDR3 is 19 residues. Trimming shortened V by 5 bases and J by 0 bases, and 20 bases separated the two germline ends. CDR3 sequence (DNA): TGTGCCAGCAGCCCCCTCGGGGGAGGCCTGATCTCTGGGGCCAACGTCCTGACTTTC. The encoded protein is CASSPLGGGLISGANVLTF. Full variable domain (outside the CDR3, taken from reference TRBV11-2 and TRBJ2-6): EAGVAQSPRYKIIEKRQSVAFWCNPISGHATLYWYQQILGQGPKLLIQFQNNGVVDDSQLPKDRFSAERLKGVDSTLKIQPAKLEDSAVYLCASSPLGGGLISGANVLTFGAGSRLTVL.

The V and J genes are TRBV30 and TRBJ1-1; the D is unclear. The germline V gene has CDR1 GTSNPN and CDR2 SVGIG (reference sequence). CDR3 length equals 15 residues. With 3 bases removed from V and 2 bases from J, the gap between germline ends came to 16 bases. CDR3 sequence: CAWSTPAGYNTEAFF. The DNA of the CDR3 is TGTGCCTGGAGCACACCGGCGGGATACAACACTGAAGCTTTCTTT.

V and J are TRBV3-1 (or the pseudogene TRBV3-2) and TRBJ1-4, with D tentatively TRBD1 (5 bases). There are 14 residues in the CDR3. Germline V gene lookup returns CDR1 LGHDT and CDR2 YNNKEL (reference sequence). Between the trimmed V and J ends, which lost 4 bases and 6 bases, there was a span of 12 bases. For the CDR3, the DNA is TGTGCCAGCAGCCGAGGGGCGTTCGATGAAAAACTGTTTTTT. It yields the protein CASSRGAFDEKLFF.

V is TRBV18 and J is TRBJ2-3; D is perhaps TRBD2 (5 bases). The CDR3 is 15 residues long. The V end was cut by 2 bases, the J end by 5 bases, with 14 bases between. The germline CDR1 and CDR2 sequences are KGHSH and LQKENI. As DNA, the CDR3 is TGTGCCAGCTCACCAGGCTCGGGGTTGGAAGATACGCAGTATTTT. This translates into CASSPGSGLEDTQYF.

This clone was detected a few times. The chain couples TRBV19 to TRBJ1-5; TRBD1 matches 9 bases. Germline CDR1 reads LNHDA; CDR2 reads SQIVND (reference sequence). The CDR3 is 13 residues long. The V segment lost 7 bases and the J segment 5 bases; nucleotides outside the gene matches: 3. The chain's CDR3 is CASIGTGHQPQHF. The CDR3 DNA reads as TGTGCCAGTATCGGGACAGGGCATCAGCCCCAGCATTTT.

This chain connects TRBV4-3 to TRBJ1-2; TRBD1 is a possible D gene (5 bases). Trimming removed 1 base at V and 6 bases at J, with 15 bases between. CDR1 is LGHNA and CDR2 is YSLEER in the germline V gene. CDR3 size: 15 residues. CDR3 amino acids: CASSQVQVLGHGYTF. The CDR3 DNA is TGCGCCAGCAGCCAAGTACAGGTATTGGGTCATGGCTACACCTTC.